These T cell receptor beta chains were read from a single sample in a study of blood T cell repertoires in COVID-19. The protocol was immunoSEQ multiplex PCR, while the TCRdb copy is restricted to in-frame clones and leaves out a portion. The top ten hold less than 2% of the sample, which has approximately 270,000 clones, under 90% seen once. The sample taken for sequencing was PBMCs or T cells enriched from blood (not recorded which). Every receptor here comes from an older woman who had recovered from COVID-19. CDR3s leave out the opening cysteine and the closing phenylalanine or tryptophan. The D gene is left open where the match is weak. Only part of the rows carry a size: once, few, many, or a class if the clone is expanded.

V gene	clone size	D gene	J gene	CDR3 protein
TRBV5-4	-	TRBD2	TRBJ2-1	ASSFWGGDEQF
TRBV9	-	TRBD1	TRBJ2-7	ASGPPGTVSYEQY
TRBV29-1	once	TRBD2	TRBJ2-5	SPGGVGETQY
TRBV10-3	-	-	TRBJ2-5	AISESKGQETQY
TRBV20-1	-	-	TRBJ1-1	SASPNRRGNTEAF
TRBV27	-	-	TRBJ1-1	ASSFGENTEAF
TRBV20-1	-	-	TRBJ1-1	SAETDVEAF
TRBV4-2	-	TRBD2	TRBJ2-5	ASSQVASGSQETQY
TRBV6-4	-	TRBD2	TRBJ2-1	ASSSLAGGHEQF
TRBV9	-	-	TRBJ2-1	ASSVVSTARIGEQF
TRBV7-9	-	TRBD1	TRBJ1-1	ASSSGQGVTEAF
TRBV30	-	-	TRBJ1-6	AWSLPNSPLH
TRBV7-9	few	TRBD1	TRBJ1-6	ASSPGGNSPLH
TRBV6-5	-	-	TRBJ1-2	ASRREDYGYT
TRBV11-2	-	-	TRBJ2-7	ASSSSLSYEQY
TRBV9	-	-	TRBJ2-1	ASSVEGSGVYEQF
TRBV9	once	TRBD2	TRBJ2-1	ASSVALESAGDNEQF
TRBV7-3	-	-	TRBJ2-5	ASAVRAVETQY
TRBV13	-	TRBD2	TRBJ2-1	ASSLRGGTYNEQF
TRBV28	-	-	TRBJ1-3	ASSLWPGGSGNTIY
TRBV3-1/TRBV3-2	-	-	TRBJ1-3	ASSQVIGAGNTIY
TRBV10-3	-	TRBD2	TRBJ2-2	AIKRGTGELF
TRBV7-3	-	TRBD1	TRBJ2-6	ASSLNTGAGANVLT
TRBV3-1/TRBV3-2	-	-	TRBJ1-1	ASSQVRTGPEAF
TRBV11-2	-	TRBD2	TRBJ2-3	ASSSSWGLAGGGTDTQY
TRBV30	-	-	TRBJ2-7	ACIKPGTSRYEQY
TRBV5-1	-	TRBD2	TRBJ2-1	ASSLYRTSADNEQF
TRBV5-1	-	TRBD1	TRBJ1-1	ASRSLQGAEAF
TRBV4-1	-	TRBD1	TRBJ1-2	ASSRDRARNYGYT
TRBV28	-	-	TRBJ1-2	ASTLGGALHYGYT
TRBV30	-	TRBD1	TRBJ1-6	AWETGSSPLH
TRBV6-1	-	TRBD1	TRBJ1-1	ASSGDRGTRNTEAF
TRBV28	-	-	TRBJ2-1	ASSLVGGRDNEQF
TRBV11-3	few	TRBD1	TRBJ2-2	ASSPGTANTGELF
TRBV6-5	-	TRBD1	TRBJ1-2	ASSSPDRVSRIGYT
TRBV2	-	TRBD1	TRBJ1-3	ASSRRTGQGNTIY
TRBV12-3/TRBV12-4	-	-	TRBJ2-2	ATRGALTGELF
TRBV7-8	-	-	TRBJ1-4	ASSKTEANEKLF
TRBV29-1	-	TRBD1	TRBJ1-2	SAGQGGLGGYT
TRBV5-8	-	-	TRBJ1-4	ASSFRGGSEKLF
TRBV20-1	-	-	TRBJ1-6	SASPGQDNSPLH
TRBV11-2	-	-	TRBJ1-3	ASTQTGTSGNTIY
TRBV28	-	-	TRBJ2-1	ASSLQDTGTEQF
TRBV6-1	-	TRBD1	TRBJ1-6	ASSDRTGGDLNSPLH
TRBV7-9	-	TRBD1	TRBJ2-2	ASRRDRAGELF
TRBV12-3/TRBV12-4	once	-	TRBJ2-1	ASIPAGYNEQF
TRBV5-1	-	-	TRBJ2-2	ASSLDEGDSTGELF
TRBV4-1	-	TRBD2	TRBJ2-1	ASSLERGLAGQVGREQF
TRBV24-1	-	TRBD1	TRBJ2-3	ATSEDRGTDTQY
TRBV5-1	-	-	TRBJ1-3	ASSLSGSRGNTIY
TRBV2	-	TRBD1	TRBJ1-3	ASSGQGVINTIY
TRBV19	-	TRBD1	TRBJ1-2	ASSIPPGGYGYT
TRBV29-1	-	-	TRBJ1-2	SVDLNSNYGYT
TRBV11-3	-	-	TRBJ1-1	ASSTVPTAEAF
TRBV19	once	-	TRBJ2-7	ASSMMRGTYEQY
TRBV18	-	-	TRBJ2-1	ASSPSPTRSYNEQF
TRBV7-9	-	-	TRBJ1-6	ASSFLQSSYNSPLH
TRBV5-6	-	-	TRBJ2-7	ASSFLYEQY